This is a list of T cell receptor beta chains from one sample in a study of blood T cell repertoires in COVID-19. Data came from immunoSEQ multiplex PCR; TCRdb stores just in-frame clones and leaves some out. The sample carries around 250,000 clones, about 91% recorded once. Material for sequencing was PBMCs or T cells enriched from blood (not recorded which). The receptors here all came from a woman between 40 and 55 years old with acute COVID-19. Each CDR3 is given with its conserved first and last residue. D genes are given only for firm matches. Not all rows give a size; the values are once, few, many and, for expanded clones, a class.

DNA | CDR3 | V | D | J | size
TGTGCCAGCAGTCGAGGCAGCACGACTAACTATGGCTACACCTTC | CASSRGSTTNYGYTF | TRBV6-5 | . | TRBJ1-2 | .
TGTGCCAGCAGTACAGGGACCCAACCAGGGACCCAGTACTTC | CASSTGTQPGTQYF | TRBV6-2/TRBV6-3 | . | TRBJ2-5 | once
TGTGCCAGCAGCCGGAAATGGGGCAATGATTCACCCCTCCACTTT | CASSRKWGNDSPLHF | TRBV3-1/TRBV3-2 | . | TRBJ1-6 | .
TGTGCCAGCAGTTTAAATCCCAGGTGGAAGCAGTTCTTC | CASSLNPRWKQFF | TRBV27 | . | TRBJ2-1 | .
TGTGCCAGCAGCCAAGCAGGGGGCGTTGGAACTGAAGCTTTCTTT | CASSQAGGVGTEAFF | TRBV4-2 | TRBD1 | TRBJ1-1 | once
TGCGCCAGCAGCCAAGATCAGGGGACCCAGCCCCAGCATTTT | CASSQDQGTQPQHF | TRBV4-3 | . | TRBJ1-5 | .
TGTGCCAGCAGCGTAGGGCGCGTAGGACAGGGGGCCGGAATTGACACTGAAGCTTTCTTT | CASSVGRVGQGAGIDTEAFF | TRBV9 | TRBD1 | TRBJ1-1 | .
TGCGCCAGCAGCTTGGCGGGATTACAGGGGTTCCATTATGGCTACACCTTC | CASSLAGLQGFHYGYTF | TRBV5-1 | TRBD1 | TRBJ1-2 | .
TGTGCCAGTATACGTGCGGCAGGGGCCAACTATGGCTACACCTTC | CASIRAAGANYGYTF | TRBV19 | . | TRBJ1-2 | .
TGTGCCAGCAGCCTACCTTCGGGCTACACCTTC | CASSLPSGYTF | TRBV7-9 | . | TRBJ1-2 | .